This paragraph reports one T cell receptor (beta chain). MiXCR, run by TCRdb on the RACE reads, gives a single entry per CDR3 protein. The table has 300,000 to 400,000 distinct CDR3 sequences, roughly 4.6% seen once. Noted time point: pre-sensitization, week 0. Regarding treatment: therapeutic diphenylcyclopropenone sensitization with weekly scalp DPC. The data derive from a study of human T cells and chemical hapten exposure. Germline V lookup: CDR1 SEHNR, CDR2 FQNEAQ (reference sequence). The junction had 1 base not matched to a gene; V was cut back by 6 bases and J by 2 bases. This CDR3 contains 13 residues.

Sequences were derived from whole blood, sampled in connection with sensitization to the hapten diphenylcyclopropenone (DPC). This TCR came from a woman in her fifties or sixties with alopecia areata. Some clones in this sample may be carry-over from other donors' samples. V is TRBV7-9 and J is TRBJ2-3; 8 nucleotides match TRBD2. The CDR3 sequence: CASRLAATDTQYF. CDR3 bases: TGTGCCAGCAGACTAGCGGCCACAGATACGCAGTATTTT.